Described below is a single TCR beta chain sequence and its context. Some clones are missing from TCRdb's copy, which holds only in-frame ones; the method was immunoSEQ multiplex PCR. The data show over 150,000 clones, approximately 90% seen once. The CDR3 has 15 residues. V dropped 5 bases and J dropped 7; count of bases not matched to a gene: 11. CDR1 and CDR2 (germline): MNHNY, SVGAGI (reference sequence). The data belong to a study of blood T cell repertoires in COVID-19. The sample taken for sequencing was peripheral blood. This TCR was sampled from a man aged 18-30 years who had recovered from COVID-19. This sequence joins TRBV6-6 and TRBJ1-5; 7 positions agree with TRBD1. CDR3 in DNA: TGTGCCAGCAGTCTTAAAGGAGGGGGCAGCCAGCCCCAGCATTTT. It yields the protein CASSLKGGGSQPQHF.